What follows are 10 T cell receptor beta chains derived from one specimen sequenced in a study of T cells in Graves' hyperthyroidism and ophthalmopathy. The source material, RNA transcripts, was used to amplify TCR beta CDR3 regions. HTBI primers drove first-round RT-PCR of the TCR CDR3. TCRdb analysed the multiplex PCR reads with MiXCR anew, one entry per CDR3 protein. The table records about 640,000 distinct CDR3 sequences, 40% to 55% of them present only once. Sequencing used peripheral blood or thyroid tissue (not recorded which). Receptor source: an adult man with Graves' disease, either hyperthyroidism or ophthalmopathy (not recorded which).

The chain employs TRBV6-2 or TRBV6-3 and TRBJ1-2, with 7 positions matching TRBD1. The CDR3 has 12 residues. Germline assignment: CDR1 MNHEY and CDR2 SVGEGT. The CDR3 region is CARDRGLRGYTF. The DNA for the CDR3 is TGTGCTAGGGACAGAGGGCTGCGTGGCTACACCTTC.

The V call is TRBV29-1, the J call TRBJ1-2; 7 bases match TRBD1. Germline V gene sequence: CDR1 SQVTM, CDR2 ANQGSEA. The CDR3 length is 12 residues. Losses at the gene ends were 4 bases for V and 8 bases for J; bases not matched to a gene: 7. CDR3 amino acids: CSVGRGVGGYTF. CDR3 bases: TGCAGCGTTGGCAGGGGGGTTGGGGGCTACACCTTC.

The chain joins TRBV19 to TRBJ1-1, with 11 nucleotides matching TRBD1. With V trimmed by 7 bases and J by 4 bases, 8 bases remained unmatched. This CDR3 has 15 amino acids. The germline V gene has CDR1 LNHDA and CDR2 SQIVND (reference sequence). In DNA form, the CDR3 reads TGTGCCAGTAAATGGGACAGGGGGAAAGGCACTGAAGCTTTCTTT. Its translation is CASKWDRGKGTEAFF.

This clonotype was seen only a few times. The chain is built from TRBV7-2 and TRBJ1-2; D is undetermined. This CDR3 is built from 13 residues. V was cut by 5 bases and J by 8 bases, with 15 bases left in between. The germline gives CDR1 SGHTA, CDR2 FQGNSA. CDR3: CASSPRGLGGYTF. DNA for the CDR3: TGTGCCAGCAGCCCCCGGGGTTTAGGGGGCTACACCTTC.

As for this clonotype: A much larger clone lies a single base off, so this may be a read error. The rearrangement links TRBV29-1 to TRBJ2-7; D is perhaps TRBD1 (5 bases). The ends were cut back, 5 bases at V and 6 bases at J, with 14 bases in the middle. The CDR3 totals 12 residues. Per germline, CDR1 SQVTM and CDR2 ANQGSEA. The CDR3: CSVRQPSSEQYF. CDR3 in DNA: TGCAGCGTTAGACAGCCTTCCAGCGAGCAGTACTTC.

To note about this clonotype: A much larger clonotype is one base distant, so this may be a read error. The chain is built from TRBV7-2 and TRBJ1-3; D gene unclear. Trimming left V 6 bases short and J 3 bases short, with 12 bases between. The CDR3 covers 14 residues. Germline CDR1 is SGHTA and CDR2 is FQGNSA. The CDR3 reads CASRPRVDGNTIYF. Written as DNA, the CDR3 is TGTGCCAGCAGGCCACGTGTGGATGGAAACACCATATATTTT.

There are a few counts of this clonotype. The chain is built from TRBV20-1 and TRBJ1-5, with a possible D match to TRBD1 (5 bases). In germline, CDR1 is DFQATT, CDR2 SNEGSKA (reference sequence). The ends were cut back, 6 bases at V and 0 bases at J, with 12 bases in the middle. The CDR3 is made up of 14 amino acids. CDR3 sequence: CSARRGNSNQPQHF. CDR3 bases: TGCAGTGCGCGACGGGGGAATAGCAATCAGCCCCAGCATTTT.

There are a few counts of this clonotype. CDR3 in amino acids: CASSDSVGRNGYTF. CDR3 DNA sequence: TGTGCCAGCAGTGATTCGGTGGGACGAAATGGCTACACCTTC. The chain employs TRBV6-1 and TRBJ1-2, with D possibly being TRBD1 (5 bases). Trimming took off 3 bases at V and 6 bases at J, with 14 bases between the two ends. CDR3 length: 14 residues. Germline assignment: CDR1 MNHNS and CDR2 SASEGT.

At least ten counts were recorded for this clonotype. The rearrangement joins TRBV29-1 to TRBJ1-2; 9 bases are shared with TRBD1. Per germline, CDR1 SQVTM and CDR2 ANQGSEA. The trim removed 4 bases at V and 8 bases at J, leaving 2 bases unmatched. This CDR3 spans 11 amino acids. CDR3 in amino acids: CSVGTGVGYTF. The CDR3, as DNA: TGCAGCGTTGGGACAGGGGTGGGCTACACCTTC. Full variable domain (rest looked up from reference TRBV29-1 and TRBJ1-2): SAVISQKPSRDICQRGTSLTIQCQVDSQVTMMFWYRQQPGQSLTLIATANQGSEATYESGFVIDKFPISRPNLTFSTLTVSNMSPEDSSIYLCSVGTGVGYTFGSGTRLTVV.

The rearrangement joins TRBV7-9 to TRBJ1-5, with TRBD1 matching over 9 bases. The CDR3 covers 16 residues. Germline V CDR1 and CDR2: SEHNR, FQNEAQ (reference sequence). V was pared by 5 bases and J by 1 base, with 6 bases of the junction left unmatched. Written as DNA, the CDR3 is TGTGCCAGCAGCCTCGACAGGGGGAACAGCAATCAGCCCCAGCATTTT. It specifies CASSLDRGNSNQPQHF.